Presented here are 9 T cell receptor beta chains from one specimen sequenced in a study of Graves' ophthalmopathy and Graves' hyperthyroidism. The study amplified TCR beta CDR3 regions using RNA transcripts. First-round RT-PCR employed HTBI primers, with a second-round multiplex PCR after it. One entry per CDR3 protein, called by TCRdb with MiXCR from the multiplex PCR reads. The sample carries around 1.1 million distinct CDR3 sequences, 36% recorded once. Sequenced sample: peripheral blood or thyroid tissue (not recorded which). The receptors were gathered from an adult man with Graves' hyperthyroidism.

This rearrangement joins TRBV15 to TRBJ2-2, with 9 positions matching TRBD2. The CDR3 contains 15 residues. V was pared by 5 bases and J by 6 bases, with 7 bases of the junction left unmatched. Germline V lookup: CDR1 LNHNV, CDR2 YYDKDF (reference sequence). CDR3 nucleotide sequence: TGTGCCACCAGCCCCCGGACTAGCGCGGCCGGGGAGCTGTTTTTT. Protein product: CATSPRTSAAGELFF.

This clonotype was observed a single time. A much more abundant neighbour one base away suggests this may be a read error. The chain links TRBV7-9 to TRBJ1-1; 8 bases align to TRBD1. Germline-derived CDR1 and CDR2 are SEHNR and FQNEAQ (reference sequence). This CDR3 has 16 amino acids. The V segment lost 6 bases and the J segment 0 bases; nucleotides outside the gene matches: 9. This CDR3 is CASSYNPTGVNTEAFF. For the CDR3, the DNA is TGTGCCAGCAGTTACAACCCGACAGGGGTGAACACTGAAGCTTTCTTT.

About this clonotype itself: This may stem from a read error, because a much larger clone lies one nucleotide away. The CDR3 sequence: CASSPVGGVQPQHF. The DNA for the CDR3 is TGCGCCAGCAGCCCTGTCGGGGGGGTTCAGCCCCAGCATTTT. This chain joins TRBV5-1 and TRBJ1-5, with D perhaps matching TRBD1 (5 bases). Germline V CDR1 and CDR2: SGHRS, YFSETQ. The V and J ends lost 4 bases and 6 bases respectively, with 14 bases between them. The CDR3 covers 14 residues.

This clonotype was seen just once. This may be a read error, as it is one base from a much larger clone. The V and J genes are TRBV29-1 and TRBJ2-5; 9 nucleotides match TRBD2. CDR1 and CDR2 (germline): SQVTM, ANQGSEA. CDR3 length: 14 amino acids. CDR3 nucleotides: TGCAGCGTTGAAACTAGCGGGTCGCAAGAGACCCAGCACTTC. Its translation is CSVETSGSQETQHF.

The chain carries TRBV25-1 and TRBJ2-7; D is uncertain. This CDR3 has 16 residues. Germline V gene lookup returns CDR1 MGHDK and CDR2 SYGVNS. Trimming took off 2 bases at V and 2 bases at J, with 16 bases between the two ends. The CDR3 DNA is TGTGCCAGCAGTGAAGCCGTAGGGCAGGCAGCCTACGAGCAGTACTTC. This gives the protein CASSEAVGQAAYEQYF.

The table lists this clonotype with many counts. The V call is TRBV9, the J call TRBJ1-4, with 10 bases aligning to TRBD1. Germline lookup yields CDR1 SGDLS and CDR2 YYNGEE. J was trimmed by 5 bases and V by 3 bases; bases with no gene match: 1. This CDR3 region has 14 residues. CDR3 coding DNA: TGTGCCAGCAGCGGGACAGGGGGAAATGAAAAACTGTTTTTT. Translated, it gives CASSGTGGNEKLFF.

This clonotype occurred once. CDR3 loop: CASSGTGTRYEQYF. The CDR3 DNA reads as TGTGCCAGCAGCGGGACAGGGACGAGGTACGAGCAGTACTTC. This rearrangement joins TRBV5-4 to TRBJ2-7, with 9 bases identical to TRBD1. J gave up 4 bases and V 4 bases, and 6 bases lay outside the gene matches. The CDR3 consists of 14 residues. Germline V gene sequence: CDR1 SGHNT, CDR2 YYREEE (reference sequence).

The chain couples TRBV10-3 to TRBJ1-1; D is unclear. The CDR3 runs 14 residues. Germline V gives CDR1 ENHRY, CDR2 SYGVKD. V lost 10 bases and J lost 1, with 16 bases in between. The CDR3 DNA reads TGTGCCAGCAGATTAACTCGGGCGAACACTGAAGCTTTCTTT. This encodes CASRLTRANTEAFF.

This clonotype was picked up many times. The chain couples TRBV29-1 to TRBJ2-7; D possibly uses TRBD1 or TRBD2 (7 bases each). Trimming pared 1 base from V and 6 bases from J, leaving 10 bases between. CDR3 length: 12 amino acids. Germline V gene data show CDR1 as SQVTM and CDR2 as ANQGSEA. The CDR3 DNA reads TGCAGCGTTGAAGCAGGGGGGGCCGAGCAGTACTTC. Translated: CSVEAGGAEQYF.